This record concerns one T cell receptor beta chain sequence. Donors were all either smokers or heavy second-hand smokers. The CDR3 spans 15 residues. Germline V gene sequence: CDR1 LNHDA, CDR2 SQIVND (reference sequence). The V segment lost 2 bases and the J segment 2 bases; nucleotides outside the gene matches: 5. TCRdb's copy holds only in-frame clones and misses some; the assay was immunoSEQ multiplex PCR. The data show 2,500 or so clones, roughly 80% seen once. These data come from a study of T cells and copy number aberrations in small-cell lung cancer. The sequenced sample consisted of normal tissue next to the tumor. The sequence derives from a man aged 35 to 55 with small cell lung cancer. The chain links TRBV19 to TRBJ2-5; TRBD1 matches 7 bases. The CDR3 DNA reads as TGTGCCAGTAGTATAATCCCAGGGGGACAAGAGACCCAGTACTTC. Protein product: CASSIIPGGQETQYF. Together with reference TRBV19 and TRBJ2-5, the CDR3 gives the full variable domain: DGGITQSPKYLFRKEGQNVTLSCEQNLNHDAMYWYRQDPGQGLRLIYYSQIVNDFQKGDIAEGYSVSREKKESFPLTVTSAQKNPTAFYLCASSIIPGGQETQYFGPGTRLLVL.